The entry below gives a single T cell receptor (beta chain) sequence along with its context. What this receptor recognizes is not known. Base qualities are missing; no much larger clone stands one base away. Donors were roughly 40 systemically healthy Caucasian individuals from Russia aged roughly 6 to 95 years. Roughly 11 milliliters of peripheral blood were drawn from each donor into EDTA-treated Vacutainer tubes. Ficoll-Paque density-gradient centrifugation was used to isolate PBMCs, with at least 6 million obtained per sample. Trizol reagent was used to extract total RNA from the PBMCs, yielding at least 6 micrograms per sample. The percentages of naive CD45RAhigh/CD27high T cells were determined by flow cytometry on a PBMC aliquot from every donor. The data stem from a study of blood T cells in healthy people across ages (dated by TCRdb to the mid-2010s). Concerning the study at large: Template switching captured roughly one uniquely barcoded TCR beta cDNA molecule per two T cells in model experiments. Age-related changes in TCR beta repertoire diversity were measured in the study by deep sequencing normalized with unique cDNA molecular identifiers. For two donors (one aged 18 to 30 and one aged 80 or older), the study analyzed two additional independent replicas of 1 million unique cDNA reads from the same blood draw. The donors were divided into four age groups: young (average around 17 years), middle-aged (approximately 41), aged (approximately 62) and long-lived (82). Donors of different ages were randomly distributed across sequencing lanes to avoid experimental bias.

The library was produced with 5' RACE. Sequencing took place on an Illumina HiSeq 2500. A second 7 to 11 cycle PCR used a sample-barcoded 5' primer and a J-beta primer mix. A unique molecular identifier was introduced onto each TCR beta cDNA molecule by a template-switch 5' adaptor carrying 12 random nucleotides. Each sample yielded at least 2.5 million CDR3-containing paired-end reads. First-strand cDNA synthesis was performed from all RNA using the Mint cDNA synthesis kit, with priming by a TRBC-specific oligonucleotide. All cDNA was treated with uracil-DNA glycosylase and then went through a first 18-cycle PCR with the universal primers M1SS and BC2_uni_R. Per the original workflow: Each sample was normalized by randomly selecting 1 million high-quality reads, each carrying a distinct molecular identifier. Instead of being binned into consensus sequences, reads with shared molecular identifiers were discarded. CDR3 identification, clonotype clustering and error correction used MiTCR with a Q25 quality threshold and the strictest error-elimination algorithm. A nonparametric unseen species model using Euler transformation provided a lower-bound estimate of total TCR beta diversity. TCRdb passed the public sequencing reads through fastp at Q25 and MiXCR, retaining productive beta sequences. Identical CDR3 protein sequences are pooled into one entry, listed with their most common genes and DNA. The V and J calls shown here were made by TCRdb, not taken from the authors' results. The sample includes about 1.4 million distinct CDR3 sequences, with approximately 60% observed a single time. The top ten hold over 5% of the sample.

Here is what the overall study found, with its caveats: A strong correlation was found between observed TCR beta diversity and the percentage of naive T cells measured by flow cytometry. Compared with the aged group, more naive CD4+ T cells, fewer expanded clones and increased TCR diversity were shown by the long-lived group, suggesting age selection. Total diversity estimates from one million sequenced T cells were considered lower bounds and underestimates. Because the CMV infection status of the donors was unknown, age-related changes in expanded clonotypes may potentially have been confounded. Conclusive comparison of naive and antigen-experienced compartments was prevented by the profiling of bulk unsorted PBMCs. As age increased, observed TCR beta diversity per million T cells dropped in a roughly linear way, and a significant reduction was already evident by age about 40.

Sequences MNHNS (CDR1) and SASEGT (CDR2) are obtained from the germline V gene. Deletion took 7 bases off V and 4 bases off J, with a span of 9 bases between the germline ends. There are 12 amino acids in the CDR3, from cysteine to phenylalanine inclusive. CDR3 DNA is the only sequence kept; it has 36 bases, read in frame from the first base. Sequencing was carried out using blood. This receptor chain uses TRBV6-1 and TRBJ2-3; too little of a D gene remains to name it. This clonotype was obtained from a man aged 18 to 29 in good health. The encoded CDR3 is CASILGPDTQYF. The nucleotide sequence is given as TGTGCCAGCATCCTCGGCCCAGATACGCAGTATTTT.